The rows below give T cell receptor beta chains drawn from one sample of a study of CD8+ T cells in alopecia areata. TCRdb's copy holds only in-frame clones and misses some; the assay was immunoSEQ multiplex PCR. Among 90,000 to 150,000 clones listed, 35% to 45% were seen once. Sequenced material: CD4+ T cells sorted from blood. These receptors originate from a human donor with alopecia areata. Both conserved end residues are part of each CDR3. A D gene is named only where the DNA matches it firmly. The size field is filled for only some rows; it gives once, few, many or a size class.

v_call,d_call,j_call,clone_size,cdr3_nt,cdr3_aa
TRBV6-6,-,TRBJ2-7,few,TGTGCCAGCACCCATGGGGTCAGGCCCTACGAGCAGTACTTC,CASTHGVRPYEQYF
TRBV29-1,-,TRBJ2-4,few,TGCAGCGCCCGGGCGGCAGGCAAAAACATTCAGTACTTC,CSARAAGKNIQYF
TRBV5-6,-,TRBJ1-5,-,TGTGCCAGCAGCATTTTATGGGGGAATCAGCCCCAGCATTTT,CASSILWGNQPQHF
TRBV7-2,-,TRBJ1-2,-,TGTGCCAGCAGCTTACAGGGCCCGAAAAGTAACTATGGCTACACCTTC,CASSLQGPKSNYGYTF
TRBV30,-,TRBJ2-1,-,TGTGCCTGGAGTTTCTACAATGAGCAGTTCTTC,CAWSFYNEQFF
TRBV28,TRBD1,TRBJ1-2,-,TGTGCCAGCAGTCTGACAGGGGCCGGCTACACCTTC,CASSLTGAGYTF
TRBV28,TRBD2,TRBJ2-7,few,TGTGCCAGCAGCACCAGCGGGAGGGCCTCCCTCGAGCAGTACTTC,CASSTSGRASLEQYF
TRBV30,-,TRBJ1-2,-,TGTGCCTGGAGTCCTACAGGGTTTTCCTGGGGCTACACCTTC,CAWSPTGFSWGYTF
TRBV15,-,TRBJ2-5,-,TGTGCCACCAGCCTCCGTCGGGGAACGGGTCAAGAGACCCAGTACTTC,CATSLRRGTGQETQYF
TRBV29-1,-,TRBJ1-5,few,TGCAGCGTTAAGAGCAATCAGCCCCAGCATTTT,CSVKSNQPQHF
TRBV5-1,TRBD1,TRBJ1-1,few,TGCGCCAGCATTGGGACAGGTGGGATGAACACTGAAGCTTTCTTT,CASIGTGGMNTEAFF
TRBV29-1,TRBD1,TRBJ1-2,-,TGCAGCGTTGGGCGCTCAGGGGGGAACTATGGCTACACCTTC,CSVGRSGGNYGYTF
TRBV5-1,TRBD2,TRBJ2-3,-,TGCGCCAGCACCCCTGATAGCGGGTCGTCCACAGATACGCAGTATTTT,CASTPDSGSSTDTQYF
TRBV29-1,-,TRBJ2-1,few,TGCAGCGGCGGGGGCGGGACCGGCGTAAATGAGCAGTTCTTC,CSGGGGTGVNEQFF
TRBV23-1,TRBD1,TRBJ2-7,-,TGCGCCAGCAGAAGAAACGGGACAGGGGATTGCTACGAGCAGTACTTC,CASRRNGTGDCYEQYF
TRBV6-5,-,TRBJ2-7,-,TGTGCCAGCAGTCTAGTCTCGAGTTACGAGCAGTACTTC,CASSLVSSYEQYF
TRBV7-8,TRBD1,TRBJ2-3,few,TGTGCCAGCAGCTTCCGGGACAGTAGGCCAGATACGCAGTATTTT,CASSFRDSRPDTQYF
TRBV29-1,-,TRBJ2-2,-,TGCAGCGTTGAAGGAGGGCGGCAGCAGAACACCGGGGAGCTGTTTTTT,CSVEGGRQQNTGELFF
TRBV4-3,-,TRBJ2-2,-,TGCGCCAGCAGCCAGACCTCGGGACAGAACACCGGGGAGCTGTTTTTT,CASSQTSGQNTGELFF
TRBV9,TRBD1,TRBJ2-3,-,TGTGCCAGCAGCATCACGACAGGGGAAACAGATACGCAGTATTTT,CASSITTGETDTQYF
TRBV29-1,TRBD2,TRBJ2-1,few,TGCAGCGTCGCTAGCGGGATCAGCTCCTACAATGAGCAGTTCTTC,CSVASGISSYNEQFF
TRBV29-1,-,TRBJ2-7,-,TGCAGCGTTTCCGGGACACCCTACGAGCAGTACTTC,CSVSGTPYEQYF
TRBV10-3,-,TRBJ2-5,few,TGTGCCATCAGTGAGGGTGGCGGACTGCTAGAGACCCAGTACTTC,CAISEGGGLLETQYF
TRBV2,TRBD1,TRBJ2-2,-,TGTGCCAGCAGTTCTCAGGGGGCCGAGAACACCGGGGAGCTGTTTTTT,CASSSQGAENTGELFF
TRBV29-1,TRBD1,TRBJ2-2,-,TGCAGCGCATCAACAGGGGTAAACACCGGGGAGCTGTTTTTT,CSASTGVNTGELFF
TRBV4-3,TRBD1,TRBJ1-2,-,TGCGCCAGCAGCCAAGATCACACAGGGGATGGGTACACCTTC,CASSQDHTGDGYTF